The rows below give T cell receptor beta chains drawn from one sample of a study of blood T cell repertoires in COVID-19. Sequencing used immunoSEQ multiplex PCR; TCRdb keeps in-frame clones, though not all of them. The sample lists 200,000 to 300,000 clones; about 91% were seen once. The sample consisted of PBMCs or T cells enriched from blood (not recorded which). The receptors derive from a woman in her 40s with acute COVID-19. Each CDR3 is given with its conserved first and last residue. D genes are given only for firm matches. Rows may omit the clone size; those that give it use once, few, many or a size class.

D gene	V gene	J gene	clone size	CDR3 protein	CDR3 DNA
-	TRBV10-3	TRBJ1-5	-	CAISTGRDGNQPQHF	TGTGCCATCAGTACAGGGAGAGATGGCAATCAGCCCCAGCATTTT
-	TRBV7-9	TRBJ1-4	-	CASSSTVGISQEKLFF	TGTGCCAGCAGCTCAACGGTCGGGATCTCTCAGGAAAAACTGTTTTTT
TRBD2	TRBV29-1	TRBJ2-1	-	CSVGTSGDNEQFF	TGCAGCGTGGGGACTAGCGGGGACAATGAGCAGTTCTTC
TRBD1	TRBV7-2	TRBJ2-2	once	CASSARQGSGELFF	TGTGCCAGCAGCGCCCGACAGGGCTCCGGGGAGCTGTTTTTT
-	TRBV11-2	TRBJ1-1	once	CASSLGWAGNTEAFF	TGTGCCAGCAGCTTAGGTTGGGCGGGGAACACTGAAGCTTTCTTT
-	TRBV10-2	TRBJ1-2	few	CASSGIRAGEKGYTF	TGCGCCAGCAGTGGCATCAGGGCGGGGGAGAAGGGCTACACCTTC
-	TRBV19	TRBJ2-2	-	CASSIDGFGELFF	TGTGCCAGTAGTATAGACGGGTTCGGGGAGCTGTTTTTT
-	TRBV25-1	TRBJ2-3	-	CASSEEYTQYF	TGTGCCAGCAGTGAAGAGTATACGCAGTATTTT
-	TRBV29-1	TRBJ2-4	-	CSVEADIQYF	TGCAGCGTTGAGGCTGACATTCAGTACTTC
-	TRBV9	TRBJ1-2	-	CASSVATVERTQSYGYTF	TGTGCCAGCAGCGTAGCTACGGTGGAAAGGACACAGAGTTATGGCTACACCTTC
-	TRBV7-9	TRBJ1-2	-	CASSLGRNYGYTF	TGTGCCAGCAGCTTGGGGCGTAACTATGGCTACACCTTC
TRBD1	TRBV9	TRBJ2-1	once	CASSGTGKGNEQFF	TGTGCCAGCAGCGGGACAGGTAAGGGGAATGAGCAGTTCTTC
-	TRBV7-2	TRBJ1-2	-	CASSEAGGFGYTF	TGTGCCAGCTCAGAGGCCGGGGGGTTTGGCTACACCTTC
-	TRBV5-1	TRBJ2-5	-	CASSFIAAEETQYF	TGCGCCAGCAGCTTTATAGCCGCCGAAGAGACCCAGTACTTC
TRBD1	TRBV18	TRBJ2-7	-	CASSPTRDRGSGEQYF	TGTGCCAGCTCACCGACCCGGGACAGGGGTTCTGGCGAGCAGTACTTC
TRBD2	TRBV10-3	TRBJ2-1	once	CAISSGVNNEQFF	TGTGCCATCTCTAGCGGGGTAAACAATGAGCAGTTCTTC
-	TRBV28	TRBJ1-2	-	CASRQLIYGYTF	TGTGCCAGCAGGCAGTTGATCTATGGCTACACCTTC
TRBD2	TRBV6-5	TRBJ2-1	-	CASSRERERYNEQFF	TGTGCCAGCAGTCGTGAGCGGGAGAGGTACAATGAGCAGTTCTTC
TRBD1	TRBV6-4	TRBJ1-1	once	CASRLRDSTEAFF	TGTGCCAGCAGACTCCGGGACAGCACTGAAGCTTTCTTT
TRBD2	TRBV5-6	TRBJ2-5	-	CASSGGSRETQYF	TGTGCCAGCAGCGGCGGGAGTCGGGAGACCCAGTACTTC
-	TRBV9	TRBJ1-1	-	CASSGGGANTNTEAFF	TGTGCCAGCAGCGGCGGGGGGGCAAATACGAACACTGAAGCTTTCTTT
-	TRBV5-1	TRBJ1-3	few	CASSLGSGYRNTIYF	TGCGCCAGCAGCTTGGGGTCAGGGTACAGAAACACCATATATTTT
TRBD1	TRBV18	TRBJ2-7	-	CASSHGDRPEQYF	TGTGCCAGCTCACACGGGGACAGACCCGAGCAGTACTTC
-	TRBV19	TRBJ1-1	-	CASSIGQTNTEAFF	TGTGCCAGTAGTATTGGACAGACGAACACTGAAGCTTTCTTT
-	TRBV11-2	TRBJ2-1	-	CASSSGLHYNEQFF	TGTGCCAGCAGCTCGGGACTTCACTACAATGAGCAGTTCTTC
TRBD1	TRBV5-5	TRBJ1-2	once	CASSTISGTDYGYTF	TGTGCCAGCAGCACAATATCCGGGACAGACTATGGCTACACCTTC
-	TRBV7-8	TRBJ1-5	-	CASSLEASNQPQHF	TGTGCCAGCAGCTTAGAAGCTAGCAATCAGCCCCAGCATTTT
-	TRBV28	TRBJ1-3	once	CASSPPQGRSGNTIYF	TGTGCCAGCAGTCCCCCTCAGGGCAGATCTGGAAACACCATATATTTT
-	TRBV19	TRBJ1-6	-	CASSMQGFNSPLHF	TGTGCCAGTAGTATGCAGGGCTTTAATTCACCCCTCCACTTT
TRBD1	TRBV7-2	TRBJ2-7	-	CASSPDRVRAVYEQYF	TGTGCCAGCAGCCCCGACAGGGTTCGGGCCGTATACGAGCAGTACTTC
TRBD1	TRBV29-1	TRBJ2-1	-	CSASSTRQGASYNEQFF	TGCAGCGCTTCCTCGACCCGACAGGGGGCTTCCTACAATGAGCAGTTCTTC
-	TRBV19	TRBJ2-5	-	CASASGGRQGETQYF	TGTGCCAGTGCGAGCGGAGGGCGGCAGGGAGAGACCCAGTACTTC
-	TRBV7-9	TRBJ1-2	-	CASSSQGTNYGYTF	TGTGCCAGCAGCTCCCAGGGTACGAACTATGGCTACACCTTC
TRBD2	TRBV9	TRBJ2-2	-	CASSAGVAGFTGELFF	TGTGCCAGCAGCGCCGGTGTAGCGGGATTCACCGGGGAGCTGTTTTTT
TRBD2	TRBV4-3	TRBJ2-7	-	CASSQRHGGKSYEQYF	TGCGCCAGCAGCCAACGACACGGGGGGAAATCCTACGAGCAGTACTTC
TRBD2	TRBV11-2	TRBJ2-1	-	CASSRRPRLAGGFGEQFF	TGTGCCAGCAGCCGTAGGCCCCGTCTAGCGGGAGGTTTCGGTGAGCAGTTCTTC
-	TRBV7-2	TRBJ2-5	once	CASSFSWGRAPNQETQYF	TGTGCCAGCAGCTTTTCATGGGGCAGGGCGCCCAACCAAGAGACCCAGTACTTC
TRBD1	TRBV3-1/TRBV3-2	TRBJ1-6	-	CASRLGQDNSPLHF	TGTGCCAGCAGGCTCGGACAGGATAATTCACCCCTCCACTTT
-	TRBV5-4	TRBJ2-1	-	CASSFRDGGTNEQFF	TGTGCCAGCAGCTTCCGCGACGGTGGGACTAATGAGCAGTTCTTC
-	TRBV5-4	TRBJ2-3	-	CASSLDSDTQYF	TGTGCCAGCAGCTTAGACTCGGATACGCAGTATTTT
-	TRBV7-2	TRBJ2-2	-	CASSLAPGDTGELFF	TGTGCCAGCAGCTTAGCGCCAGGGGACACCGGGGAGCTGTTTTTT
-	TRBV20-1	TRBJ2-3	-	CSASRLGTDTQYF	TGCAGTGCTAGTAGACTAGGGACAGATACGCAGTATTTT
TRBD1	TRBV5-4	TRBJ2-3	-	CASSSPGQGIDTQYF	TGTGCCAGCAGCTCCCCGGGACAGGGAATAGATACGCAGTATTTT
-	TRBV11-2	TRBJ1-3	-	CASSLATGGNTIYF	TGTGCCAGCAGCTTAGCGACTGGAGGAAACACCATATATTTT
-	TRBV9	TRBJ2-2	-	CASSALSGANTGELFF	TGTGCCAGCAGCGCACTCTCCGGGGCGAACACCGGGGAGCTGTTTTTT
-	TRBV3-1/TRBV3-2	TRBJ1-4	-	CASSRGEGSKGEKLFF	TGTGCCAGCAGCCGTGGGGAGGGATCAAAAGGTGAAAAACTGTTTTTT
-	TRBV5-1	TRBJ1-1	-	CASSSGVTISGTEAFF	TGCGCCAGCAGCTCCGGGGTGACAATCTCGGGCACTGAAGCTTTCTTT
-	TRBV10-1	TRBJ2-5	-	CASSERVPGTQYF	TGCGCCAGCAGTGAGCGGGTTCCGGGGACCCAGTACTTC
-	TRBV5-1	TRBJ2-5	once	CASSLSGGWEETQYF	TGCGCCAGCAGCTTGTCAGGAGGGTGGGAAGAGACCCAGTACTTC